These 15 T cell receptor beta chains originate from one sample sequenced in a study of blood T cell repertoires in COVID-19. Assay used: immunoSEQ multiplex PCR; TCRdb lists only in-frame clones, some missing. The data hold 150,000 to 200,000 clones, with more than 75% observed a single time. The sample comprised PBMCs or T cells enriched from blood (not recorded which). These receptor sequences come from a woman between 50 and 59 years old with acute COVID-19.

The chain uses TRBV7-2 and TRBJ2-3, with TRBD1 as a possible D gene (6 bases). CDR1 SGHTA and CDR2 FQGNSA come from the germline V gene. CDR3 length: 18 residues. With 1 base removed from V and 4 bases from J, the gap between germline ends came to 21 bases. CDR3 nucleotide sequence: TGTGCCAGCAGCTTAGTATCCGGGCCGGCCTGGGGGCCAGATACGCAGTATTTT. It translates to CASSLVSGPAWGPDTQYF. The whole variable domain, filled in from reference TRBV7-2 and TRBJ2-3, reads GAGVSQSPSNKVTEKGKDVELRCDPISGHTALYWYRQSLGQGLEFLIYFQGNSAPDKSGLPSDRFSAERTGGSVSTLTIQRTQQEDSAVYLCASSLVSGPAWGPDTQYFGPGTRLTVL.

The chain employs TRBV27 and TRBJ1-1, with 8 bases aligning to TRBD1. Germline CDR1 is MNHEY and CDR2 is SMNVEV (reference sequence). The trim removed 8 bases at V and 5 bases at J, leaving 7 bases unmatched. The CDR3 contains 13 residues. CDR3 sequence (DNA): TGTGCCAGCGGTCAGGGGGCGTATACTGAAGCTTTCTTT. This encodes CASGQGAYTEAFF.

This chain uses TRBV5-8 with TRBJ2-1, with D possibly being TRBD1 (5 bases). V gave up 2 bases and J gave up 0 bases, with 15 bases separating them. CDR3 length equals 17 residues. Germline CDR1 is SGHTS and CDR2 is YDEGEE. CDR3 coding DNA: TGTGCCAGCAGCTTTGGGTTCGTCAGGGACTCCTACAATGAGCAGTTCTTC. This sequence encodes CASSFGFVRDSYNEQFF.

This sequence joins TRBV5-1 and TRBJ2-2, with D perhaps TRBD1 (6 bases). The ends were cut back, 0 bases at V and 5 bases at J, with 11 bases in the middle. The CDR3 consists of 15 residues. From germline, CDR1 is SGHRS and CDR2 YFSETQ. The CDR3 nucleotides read TGCGCCAGCAGCTTGGGCAGGGGCGGAACCGGGGAGCTGTTTTTT. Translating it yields CASSLGRGGTGELFF.

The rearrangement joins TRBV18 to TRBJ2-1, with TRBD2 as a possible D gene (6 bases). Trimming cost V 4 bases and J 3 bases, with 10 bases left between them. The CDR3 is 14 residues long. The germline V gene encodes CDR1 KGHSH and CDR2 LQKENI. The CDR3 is CASSLGTGYNEQFF. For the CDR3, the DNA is TGTGCCAGCTCACTTGGGACTGGCTACAATGAGCAGTTCTTC.

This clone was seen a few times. CDR3 loop: CASSPDRVNEKLFF. CDR3 coding DNA: TGTGCCAGCAGCCCGGACAGGGTTAATGAAAAACTGTTTTTT. The chain uses TRBV11-2 and TRBJ1-4; the match to TRBD1 covers 8 bases. Germline CDR1 and CDR2: SGHAT and FQNNGV. The trim removed 5 bases at V and 4 bases at J, leaving 3 bases unmatched. The CDR3 contains 14 residues.

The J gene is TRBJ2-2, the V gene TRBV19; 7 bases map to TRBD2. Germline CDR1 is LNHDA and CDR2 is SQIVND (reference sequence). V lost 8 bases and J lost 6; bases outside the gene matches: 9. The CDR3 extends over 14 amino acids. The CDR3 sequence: CASRRGTNAGELFF. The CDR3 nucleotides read TGTGCCAGTCGGCGGGGGACCAACGCCGGGGAGCTGTTTTTT.

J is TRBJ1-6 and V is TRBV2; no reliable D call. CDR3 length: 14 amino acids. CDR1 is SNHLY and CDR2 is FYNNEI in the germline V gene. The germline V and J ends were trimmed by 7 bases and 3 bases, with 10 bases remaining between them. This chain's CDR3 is CASTSAGYNSPLHF. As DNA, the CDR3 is TGTGCCAGCACCTCGGCAGGCTATAATTCACCCCTCCACTTT.

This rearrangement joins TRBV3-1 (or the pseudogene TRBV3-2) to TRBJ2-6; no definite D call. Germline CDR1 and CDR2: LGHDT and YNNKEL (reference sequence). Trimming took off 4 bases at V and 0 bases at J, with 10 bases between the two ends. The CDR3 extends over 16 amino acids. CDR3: CASSRSLSSGANVLTF. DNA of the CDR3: TGTGCCAGCAGCCGTTCACTTAGCTCTGGGGCCAACGTCCTGACTTTC.

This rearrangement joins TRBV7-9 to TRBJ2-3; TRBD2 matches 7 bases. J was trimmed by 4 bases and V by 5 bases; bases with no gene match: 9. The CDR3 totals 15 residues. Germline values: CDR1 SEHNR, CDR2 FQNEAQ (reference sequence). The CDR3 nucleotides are TGTGCCAGCAGCCTAGGACTAGACGACGCAGATACGCAGTATTTT. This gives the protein CASSLGLDDADTQYF.

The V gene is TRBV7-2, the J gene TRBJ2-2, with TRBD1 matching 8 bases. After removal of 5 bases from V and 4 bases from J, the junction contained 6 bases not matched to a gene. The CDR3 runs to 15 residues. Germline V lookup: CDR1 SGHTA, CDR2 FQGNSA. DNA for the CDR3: TGTGCCAGCAGCGTTACAGGGGGTCTCACCGGGGAGCTGTTTTTT. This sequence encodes CASSVTGGLTGELFF. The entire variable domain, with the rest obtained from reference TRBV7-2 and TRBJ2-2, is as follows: GAGVSQSPSNKVTEKGKDVELRCDPISGHTALYWYRQSLGQGLEFLIYFQGNSAPDKSGLPSDRFSAERTGGSVSTLTIQRTQQEDSAVYLCASSVTGGLTGELFFGEGSRLTVL.

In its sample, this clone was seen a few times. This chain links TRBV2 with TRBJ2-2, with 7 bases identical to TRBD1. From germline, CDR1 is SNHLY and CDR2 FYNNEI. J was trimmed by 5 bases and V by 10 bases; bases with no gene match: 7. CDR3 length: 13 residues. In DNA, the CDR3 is TGTGCCACCCTGACAGGGCGGACCGGGGAGCTGTTTTTT. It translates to CATLTGRTGELFF.

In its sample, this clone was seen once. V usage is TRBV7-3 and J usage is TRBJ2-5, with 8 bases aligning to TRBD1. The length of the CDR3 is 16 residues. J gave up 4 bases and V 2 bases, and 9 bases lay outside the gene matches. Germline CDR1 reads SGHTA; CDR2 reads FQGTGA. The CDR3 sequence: CASSLAGTGAGETQYF. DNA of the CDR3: TGTGCCAGCAGCTTAGCCGGGACAGGAGCCGGAGAGACCCAGTACTTC.

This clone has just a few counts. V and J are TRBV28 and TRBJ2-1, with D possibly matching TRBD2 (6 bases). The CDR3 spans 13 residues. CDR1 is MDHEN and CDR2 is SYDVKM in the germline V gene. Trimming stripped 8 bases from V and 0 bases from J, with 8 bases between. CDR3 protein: CASGGVSYNEQFF. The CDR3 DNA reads TGTGCCAGCGGAGGGGTCTCCTACAATGAGCAGTTCTTC.

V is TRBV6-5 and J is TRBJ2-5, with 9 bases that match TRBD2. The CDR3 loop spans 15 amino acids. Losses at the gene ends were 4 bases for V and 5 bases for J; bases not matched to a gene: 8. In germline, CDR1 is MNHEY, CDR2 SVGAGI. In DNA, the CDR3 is TGTGCCAGCAGTTCCCCTAGTAGCGGGGGTGAGACCCAGTACTTC. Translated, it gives CASSSPSSGGETQYF.